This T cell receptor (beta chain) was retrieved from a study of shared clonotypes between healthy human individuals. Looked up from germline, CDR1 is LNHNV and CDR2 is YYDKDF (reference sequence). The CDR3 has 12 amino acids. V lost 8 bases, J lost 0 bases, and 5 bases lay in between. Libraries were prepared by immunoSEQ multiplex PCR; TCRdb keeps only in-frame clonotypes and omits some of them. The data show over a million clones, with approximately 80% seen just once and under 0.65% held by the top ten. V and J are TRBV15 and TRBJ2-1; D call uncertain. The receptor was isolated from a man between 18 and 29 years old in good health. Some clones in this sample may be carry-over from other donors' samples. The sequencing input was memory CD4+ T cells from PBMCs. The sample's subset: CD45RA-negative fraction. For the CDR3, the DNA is TGTGCCACCGGGCCCTCCTACAATGAGCAGTTCTTC. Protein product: CATGPSYNEQFF.